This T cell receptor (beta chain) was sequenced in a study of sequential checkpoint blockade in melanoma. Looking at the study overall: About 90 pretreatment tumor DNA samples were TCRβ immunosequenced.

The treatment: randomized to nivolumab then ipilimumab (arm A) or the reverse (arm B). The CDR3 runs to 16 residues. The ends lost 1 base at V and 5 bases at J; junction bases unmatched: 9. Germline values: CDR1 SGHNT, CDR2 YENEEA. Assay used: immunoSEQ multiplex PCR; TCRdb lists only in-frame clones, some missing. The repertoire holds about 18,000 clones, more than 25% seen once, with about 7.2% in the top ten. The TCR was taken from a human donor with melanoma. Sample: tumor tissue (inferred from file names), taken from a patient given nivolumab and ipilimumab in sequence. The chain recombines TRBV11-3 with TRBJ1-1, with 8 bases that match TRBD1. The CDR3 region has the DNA TGTGCCAGCAGCTTAGTGTCAGGGGGCCTCGGGACTGAAGCTTTCTTT. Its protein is CASSLVSGGLGTEAFF.